This T cell receptor beta chain was identified in a study of blood T cell repertoires in COVID-19. Study at large: From T cells, B-cell-depleted T cells, or PBMCs came the material, which was cDNA or gDNA.

Profiled with immunoSEQ multiplex PCR; TCRdb holds only in-frame clones, not every one. The sample yields about 370,000 clones, about 89% seen once. Germline CDR1 reads SQVTM; CDR2 reads ANQGSEA. The CDR3 spans 13 residues. With 6 bases removed from V and 4 bases from J, the gap between germline ends came to 15 bases. The sample was PBMCs or T cells enriched from blood (not recorded which). The sequence was collected from a middle-aged woman who had been exposed to COVID-19. V is TRBV29-1 and J is TRBJ1-2; D is possibly TRBD1 (6 bases). CDR3 DNA sequence: TGCAGCGTCGCGGACAGAAGATCCTATGGCTACACCTTC. Encoded protein: CSVADRRSYGYTF.